These 20 T cell receptor beta chains came from one sample sequenced in a study of T cells expressing NK-cell markers. TCRdb reworked the 5' RACE reads into one entry per CDR3 protein, no DNA. The clone table shows 200,000 to 300,000 distinct CDR3 sequences, with the ten largest holding roughly 4.2%. Sequences were obtained from blood T cells: a sorted CD56 or NKG2C T cell subset, CD4+ or CD8+ T cells, or bulk PBMC T cells (not recorded which). The receptors come from a woman between 18 and 75 years old in good health.

V and J are TRBV20-1 and TRBJ1-5. The CDR3 runs 13 residues. CDR1 is DFQATT and CDR2 is SNEGSKA in the germline V gene (reference sequence). This chain's CDR3 is CSARAYSNQPQHF.

This rearrangement joins TRBV12-3 or TRBV12-4 to TRBJ2-3. This CDR3 comprises 13 residues. The CDR3 spells CASSLSGPDTQYF.

V usage is TRBV20-1 and J usage is TRBJ2-5; TCRdb names TRBD1, which stays unverified in the absence of DNA. The CDR3 is 16 amino acids. Germline CDR1 reads DFQATT; CDR2 reads SNEGSKA (reference sequence). This chain's CDR3 is CSARPRDRGLQETQYF.

The chain joins TRBV12-3 or TRBV12-4 to TRBJ1-4; with no DNA, the TCRdb D assignment of TRBD1 cannot be verified. The CDR3 loop spans 15 amino acids. This chain's CDR3 is CASSFGGLVGEKLFF.

V usage is TRBV2 and J usage is TRBJ2-2. Germline lookup yields CDR1 SNHLY and CDR2 FYNNEI. The CDR3 runs to 12 residues. The CDR3 loop is CASRSSPRELFF. Full variable domain (remainder filled in from reference TRBV2 and TRBJ2-2): EPEVTQTPSHQVTQMGQEVILRCVPISNHLYFYWYRQILGQKVEFLVSFYNNEISEKSEIFDDQFSVERPDGSNFTLKIRSTKLEDSAMYFCASRSSPRELFFGEGSRLTVL.

The chain links TRBV3-1 to TRBJ2-5; with no DNA, the TCRdb D assignment of TRBD1 cannot be verified. The CDR3 sequence is 13 residues long. From germline, CDR1 is LGHDT and CDR2 YNNKEL (reference sequence). The CDR3 region is CASSPGLPETQYF.

The J gene is TRBJ1-2, the V gene TRBV6-5. Germline V gene sequence: CDR1 MNHEY, CDR2 SVGAGI. The CDR3 consists of 15 residues. This CDR3 is CASSYSVRPDYGYTF.

The gene calls are TRBV5-1 and TRBJ1-1; the D call from TCRdb, TRBD1, cannot be confirmed without DNA. The CDR3 spans 14 residues. From germline, CDR1 is SGHRS and CDR2 YFSETQ. The CDR3 loop is CASSFGQGDTEAFF.

The gene calls are TRBV27 and TRBJ2-5; TCRdb reports TRBD2, a call that lacks DNA to check it against. From germline, CDR1 is MNHEY and CDR2 SMNVEV (reference sequence). This CDR3 contains 15 residues. CDR3: CASSPLAGGAKTQYF.

The chain recombines TRBV28 with TRBJ2-6; TCRdb selects TRBD2, and the lack of DNA leaves this call unchecked. The germline V gene has CDR1 MDHEN and CDR2 SYDVKM. The CDR3 has 14 amino acids. The CDR3 sequence is CASSLRVGANVLTF.

The J gene is TRBJ1-1, the V gene TRBV20-1. Germline CDR1 and CDR2: DFQATT and SNEGSKA (reference sequence). The CDR3 is made up of 13 amino acids. This CDR3 reads CSAPRGSNTEAFF.

CDR3 in amino acids: CASSLAVGGSPYYNEQFF. The chain employs TRBV5-1 and TRBJ2-1; there is no DNA to check the TCRdb D call of TRBD2. This CDR3 spans 18 amino acids. CDR1 is SGHRS, CDR2 YFSETQ, per germline.

This chain joins TRBV9 and TRBJ2-7; TCRdb's assignment of TRBD2 cannot be checked, as there is no DNA. CDR3 length: 14 residues. Germline V gene sequence: CDR1 SGDLS, CDR2 YYNGEE. The CDR3 sequence is CASSVVAGEGEQYF.

The V and J genes are TRBV20-1 and TRBJ2-7; TCRdb proposes TRBD1, but this gene call is untestable without DNA. The germline V gene encodes CDR1 DFQATT and CDR2 SNEGSKA (reference sequence). The CDR3 contains 16 residues. This CDR3 is CSARDPTGSTHYEQYF.

The rearrangement joins TRBV7-7 to TRBJ2-1; the TCRdb D gene call, TRBD2, has no DNA to confirm it. The CDR3 covers 18 residues. Germline V CDR1 and CDR2: SSHAT, FNYEAQ (reference sequence). CDR3 protein: CASSLAVSTSGTYNEQFF.

The rearrangement links TRBV5-1 to TRBJ1-3. Germline lookup yields CDR1 SGHRS and CDR2 YFSETQ. The CDR3 has 16 amino acids. The CDR3: CASSDPGLNSGNTIYF.

This chain links TRBV30 with TRBJ2-6. The CDR3 spans 14 residues. CDR1 and CDR2 from the germline V gene are GTSNPN and SVGIG (reference sequence). CDR3 protein: CAWGLFSGANVLTF.

This chain connects TRBV11-2 to TRBJ2-5; with no DNA, the TCRdb D assignment of TRBD2 cannot be verified. CDR1 and CDR2 from the germline V gene are SGHAT and FQNNGV. The CDR3 runs to 15 residues. CDR3 sequence: CASSPLAGVQETQYF.

V usage is TRBV19 and J usage is TRBJ1-2; the D call of TRBD1 rests on TCRdb alone, since no DNA is present to check it. Looked up from germline, CDR1 is LNHDA and CDR2 is SQIVND (reference sequence). CDR3 length equals 15 residues. CDR3 in amino acids: CASRNPGEQSYGYTF.

CDR3 sequence reads: CASSVLAGLGETQYF. J is TRBJ2-5 and V is TRBV9; as DNA is missing, the TRBD2 call by TCRdb cannot be tested. In germline, CDR1 is SGDLS, CDR2 YYNGEE. There are 15 residues in the CDR3.